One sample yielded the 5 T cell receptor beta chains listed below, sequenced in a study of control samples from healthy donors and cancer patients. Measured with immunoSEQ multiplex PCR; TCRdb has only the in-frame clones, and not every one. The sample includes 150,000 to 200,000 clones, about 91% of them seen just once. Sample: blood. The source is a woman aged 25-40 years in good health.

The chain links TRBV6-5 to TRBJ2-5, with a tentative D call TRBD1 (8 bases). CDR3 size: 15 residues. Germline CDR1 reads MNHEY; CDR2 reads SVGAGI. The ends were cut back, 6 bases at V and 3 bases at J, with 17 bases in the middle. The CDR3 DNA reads TGTGCCAGCAGCTCGGGAGGACAGGGAAAAGAGACCCAGTACTTC. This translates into CASSSGGQGKETQYF.

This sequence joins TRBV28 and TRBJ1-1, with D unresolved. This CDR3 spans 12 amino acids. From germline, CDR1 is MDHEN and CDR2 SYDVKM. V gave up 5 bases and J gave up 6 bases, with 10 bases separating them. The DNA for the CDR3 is TGTGCCAGCAGTCCCCCTTTGCCTGAAGCTTTCTTT. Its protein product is CASSPPLPEAFF.

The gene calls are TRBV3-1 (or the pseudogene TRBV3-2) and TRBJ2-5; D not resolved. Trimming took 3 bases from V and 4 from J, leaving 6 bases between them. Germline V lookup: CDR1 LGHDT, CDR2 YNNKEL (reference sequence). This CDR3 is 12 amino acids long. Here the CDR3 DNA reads TGTGCCAGCAGCCATATCCGAGAGACCCAGTACTTC. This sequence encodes CASSHIRETQYF.

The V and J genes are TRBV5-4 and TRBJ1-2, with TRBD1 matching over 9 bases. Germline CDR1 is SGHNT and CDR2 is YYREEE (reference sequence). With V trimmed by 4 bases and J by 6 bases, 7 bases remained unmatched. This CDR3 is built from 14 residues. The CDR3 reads CASSVGQGRNGYTF. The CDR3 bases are TGTGCCAGCAGCGTCGGACAGGGGAGAAATGGCTACACCTTC.

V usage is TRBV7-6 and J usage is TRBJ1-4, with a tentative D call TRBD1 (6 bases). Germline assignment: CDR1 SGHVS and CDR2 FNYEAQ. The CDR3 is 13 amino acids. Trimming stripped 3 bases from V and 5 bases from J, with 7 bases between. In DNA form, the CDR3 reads TGTGCCAGCAGCTTCAGGGGAAATGAAAAACTGTTTTTT. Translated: CASSFRGNEKLFF.